The rows below give T cell receptor beta chains drawn from one sample of a study of cytomegalovirus exposure and HLA in healthy donors. Repertoires were generated with immunoSEQ multiplex PCR, while TCRdb's copy carries only in-frame clones and drops some. The table shows about 180,000 clones, with 84% occurring only once. Sequencing input: PBMCs. The receptor source for this set is a man younger than 30 in good health and CMV-seronegative. The conserved cysteine and the conserved F or W are not part of the CDR3 here. D genes are given only for firm matches.

d_gene | j_gene | len | v_gene | CDR3aa
TRBD2 | TRBJ2-1 | 13 | TRBV7-9 | ASSLARGGGNEQF
NA | TRBJ2-1 | 14 | TRBV15 | ATSRDPRSPYNEQF
NA | TRBJ1-5 | 12 | TRBV7-9 | ASGTGLVSQPQH
NA | TRBJ2-3 | 14 | TRBV6-6 | ASSRTTGISTDTQY
NA | TRBJ2-1 | 19 | TRBV5-1 | ASSLPGLKPAWGSVYNEQF
NA | TRBJ2-2 | 12 | TRBV11-3 | ASSLGEYAGELF
NA | TRBJ1-3 | 12 | TRBV11-3 | ASEGRNSGNTIY
TRBD1 | TRBJ1-5 | 11 | TRBV7-9 | ASQGEKNQPQH
TRBD1 | TRBJ2-2 | 12 | TRBV7-2 | ASSEGQYTGELF
NA | TRBJ1-1 | 10 | TRBV6-5 | ASRQLNTEAF
TRBD1 | TRBJ1-5 | 15 | TRBV23-1 | ASSHPLDRASNQPQH
TRBD2 | TRBJ2-7 | 15 | TRBV14 | ASSGLAGDSSGYEQY
NA | TRBJ1-5 | 11 | TRBV19 | ASSLLGDQPQH
TRBD1 | TRBJ2-4 | 15 | TRBV2 | ASSYEAGGRTKNIQY
NA | TRBJ2-7 | 11 | TRBV2 | ASSPGTTYEQY
NA | TRBJ2-1 | 14 | TRBV4-3 | ASSQGPGFSYNEQF
NA | TRBJ2-2 | 14 | TRBV10-2 | ASSEERRSPTGELF
TRBD1 | TRBJ2-2 | 16 | TRBV11-3 | ASSRNPHGTGISGELF
NA | TRBJ2-2 | 11 | TRBV5-1 | ASSLGRSGELF
TRBD2 | TRBJ2-3 | 13 | TRBV19 | ASSMIAGVADTQY
TRBD1 | TRBJ2-7 | 12 | TRBV11-2 | ASSLLGQTYEQY
TRBD1 | TRBJ2-7 | 15 | TRBV4-3 | ASSQVPLDRGVYEQY
NA | TRBJ1-5 | 15 | TRBV7-2 | ASSLIKGSRVVGPQH
TRBD2 | TRBJ2-5 | 11 | TRBV15 | ATSFGTTETQY
NA | TRBJ2-7 | 13 | TRBV6-5 | ASSYYAGPTYEQY
TRBD1 | TRBJ1-5 | 16 | TRBV11-3 | ASSLDRGQGSGRQPQH
NA | TRBJ2-7 | 11 | TRBV19 | ASSAFVGYEQY
TRBD2 | TRBJ2-3 | 15 | TRBV4-2 | ASSQEGSLAGGVTQY
NA | TRBJ2-5 | 12 | TRBV6-1 | ASSLQGFGETQY
NA | TRBJ2-5 | 12 | TRBV19 | ASSMPGDVETQY
TRBD1 | TRBJ1-4 | 14 | TRBV7-9 | ASSLEGRQGWEKLF
NA | TRBJ2-3 | 9 | TRBV13 | ASSFTDTQY
TRBD1 | TRBJ1-2 | 11 | TRBV28 | ASSPGVGGGYT
NA | TRBJ2-7 | 10 | TRBV5-5 | ASSQTDHEQY
TRBD2 | TRBJ2-5 | 14 | TRBV27 | ASSPSGGLLRETQY
NA | TRBJ1-5 | 12 | TRBV6-1 | ASSSRNSNQPQH
TRBD1 | TRBJ1-2 | 13 | TRBV27 | ASSPRPTGEGGYT
TRBD2 | TRBJ2-7 | 12 | TRBV7-9 | ASSFGTSGSWQY
NA | TRBJ1-4 | 11 | TRBV2 | ASTQQGNEKLF
NA | TRBJ2-1 | 14 | TRBV28 | ASSSDSPSSYNEQF
TRBD1 | TRBJ2-2 | 13 | TRBV7-8 | ASSLGQINTGELF
NA | TRBJ2-2 | 12 | TRBV7-9 | ASSLAGVGGELF
NA | TRBJ1-4 | 15 | TRBV2 | ASSGYLRQATNEKLF
TRBD2 | TRBJ2-5 | 14 | TRBV7-9 | ASRSWTSQLQETQY
TRBD1 | TRBJ1-1 | 13 | TRBV7-2 | ASSLRGRTNTEAF
TRBD1 | TRBJ2-1 | 13 | TRBV18 | ASSPHRGPYNEQF
NA | TRBJ1-2 | 10 | TRBV28 | ASRTVGYGYT
NA | TRBJ2-7 | 12 | TRBV6-5 | ASSSSQVLPEQY
TRBD1 | TRBJ2-7 | 12 | TRBV5-5 | ASSLTGQGYEQY
NA | TRBJ1-3 | 12 | TRBV7-8 | ASSLAVGSQAIY
NA | TRBJ1-4 | 12 | TRBV5-8 | ASLPRGGIEKLF
NA | TRBJ1-5 | 12 | TRBV6-5 | ASSYLGRDQPQH
NA | TRBJ1-1 | 12 | TRBV6-1 | ASSELGGNTEAF
NA | TRBJ1-5 | 11 | TRBV16 | ASSYGGPQPQH